The clone carrying this TCR beta chain was seen a handful of times. Its specificity is not known. The sample belongs to a study of cytomegalovirus exposure and HLA in healthy donors. Study background: Earlier results showed roughly 110 million unique TCR beta sequences derived from around 170 million T cells. Assignment to the Caucasian-associated ancestry cluster applied to approximately 80% of the approximately 400 genotyped donors.

The primer mix had 60 Vbeta and 13 Jbeta primers. Here immunoSEQ multiplex PCR was the method, and the copy in TCRdb shows in-frame clones only, minus some. The sample holds around 200,000 clones; approximately 59% are singletons and the top ten take roughly 2.9%. Whole-study findings and limits: Some V segments, including TRBV6-2 and TRBV6-3, were excluded as indistinguishable.

V gave up 5 bases and J gave up 0 bases; unmatched junction bases: 9. The CDR3 runs 17 residues. Per the germline V gene, CDR1 is MDHEN and CDR2 is SYDVKM. Specimen: PBMCs. The TCR was taken from a man aged 35 to 55 in good health and CMV-seronegative. This chain links TRBV28 with TRBJ1-3, with 8 bases fitting TRBD1. Here the CDR3 DNA reads TGTGCCAGCAGTCTAGGACAGGGACCCCCCTCTGGAAACACCATATATTTT. The encoded protein is CASSLGQGPPSGNTIYF. Looking up the rest from reference TRBV28 and TRBJ1-3 gives the full variable domain: DVKVTQSSRYLVKRTGEKVFLECVQDMDHENMFWYRQDPGLGLRLIYFSYDVKMKEKGDIPEGYSVSREKKERFSLILESASTNQTSMYLCASSLGQGPPSGNTIYFGEGSWLTVV.